The T cell receptor (beta chain) under discussion was sequenced for a study of T cells in Graves' hyperthyroidism and ophthalmopathy. Background on the study: Upon initial diagnosis and before any treatment, peripheral blood was collected. Overall study results and limits: For ophthalmopathy, model prediction preceded onset by a median around six months.

Authors of the study amplified TCR beta CDR3 regions from RNA transcripts. First-round RT-PCR of the TCR CDR3 relied on the HTBI primer set. Each CDR3 protein gets one entry after TCRdb re-called the multiplex PCR reads with MiXCR. The data show around 500,000 distinct CDR3 sequences, 11% to 15% seen once. Germline V CDR1 and CDR2: MNHNS, SASEGT. V dropped 6 bases and J dropped 5 bases, with 13 bases sitting between them. The CDR3 covers 13 residues. This clonotype showed up many times. Its antigen is currently unknown. The material sequenced was blood. V is TRBV6-1 and J is TRBJ1-1; unclear D gene. This clonotype originated in a woman between 40 and 55 years old with Graves' hyperthyroidism. CDR3 in amino acids: CASRKQSFTEAFF. The CDR3 DNA reads as TGTGCCAGCAGAAAACAGTCCTTTACTGAAGCTTTCTTT.